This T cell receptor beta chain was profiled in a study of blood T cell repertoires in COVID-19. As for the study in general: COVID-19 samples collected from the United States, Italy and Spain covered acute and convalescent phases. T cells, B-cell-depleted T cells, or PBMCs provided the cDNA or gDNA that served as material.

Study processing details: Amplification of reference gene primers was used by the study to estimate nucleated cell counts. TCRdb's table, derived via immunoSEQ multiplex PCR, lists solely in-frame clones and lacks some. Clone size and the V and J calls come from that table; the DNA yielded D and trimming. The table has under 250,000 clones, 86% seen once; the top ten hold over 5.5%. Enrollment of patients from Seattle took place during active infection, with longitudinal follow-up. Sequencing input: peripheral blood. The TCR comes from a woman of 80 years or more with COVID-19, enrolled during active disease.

The CDR3: CATSVRGAASGVTDTQYF. As DNA, the CDR3 is TGTGCCACCAGTGTCCGAGGGGCGGCTAGCGGGGTTACAGATACGCAGTATTTT. The chain combines TRBV24-1 with TRBJ2-3; TRBD2 aligns across 9 bases. CDR1 and CDR2 from the germline V gene are KGHDR and SFDVKD. The CDR3 has 18 residues. After removal of 5 bases from V and 3 bases from J, the junction contained 14 bases not matched to a gene.